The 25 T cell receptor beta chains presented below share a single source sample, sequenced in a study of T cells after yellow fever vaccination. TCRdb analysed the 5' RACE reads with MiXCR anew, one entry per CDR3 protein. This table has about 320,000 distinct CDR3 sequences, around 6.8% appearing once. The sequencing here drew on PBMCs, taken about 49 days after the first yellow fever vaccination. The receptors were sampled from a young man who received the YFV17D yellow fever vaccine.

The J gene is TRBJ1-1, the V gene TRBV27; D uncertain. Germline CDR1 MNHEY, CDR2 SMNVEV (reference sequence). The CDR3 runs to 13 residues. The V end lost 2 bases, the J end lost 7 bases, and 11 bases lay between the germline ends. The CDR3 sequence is CASSLLNGYEAFF. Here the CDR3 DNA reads TGTGCCAGCAGTTTACTTAACGGTTATGAAGCTTTCTTT.

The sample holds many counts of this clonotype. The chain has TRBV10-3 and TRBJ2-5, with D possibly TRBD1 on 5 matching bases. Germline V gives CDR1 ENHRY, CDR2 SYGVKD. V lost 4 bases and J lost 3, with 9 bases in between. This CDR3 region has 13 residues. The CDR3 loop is CAISARVEETQYF. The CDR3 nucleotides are TGTGCCATCAGTGCCAGGGTGGAAGAGACCCAGTACTTC.

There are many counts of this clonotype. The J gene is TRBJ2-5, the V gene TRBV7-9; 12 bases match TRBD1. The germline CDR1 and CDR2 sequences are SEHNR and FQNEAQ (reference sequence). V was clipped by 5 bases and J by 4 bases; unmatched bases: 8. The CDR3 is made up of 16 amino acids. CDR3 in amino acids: CASSRTGTGGLETQYF. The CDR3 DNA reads TGTGCCAGCAGCCGCACCGGGACAGGGGGCCTAGAGACCCAGTACTTC.

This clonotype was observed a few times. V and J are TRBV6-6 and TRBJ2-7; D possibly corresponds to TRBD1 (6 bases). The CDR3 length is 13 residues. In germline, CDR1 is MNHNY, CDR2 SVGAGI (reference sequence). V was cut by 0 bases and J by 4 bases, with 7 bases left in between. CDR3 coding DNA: TGTGCCAGCAGTTACTCGGACAGATACGAGCAGTACGTC. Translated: CASSYSDRYEQYV.

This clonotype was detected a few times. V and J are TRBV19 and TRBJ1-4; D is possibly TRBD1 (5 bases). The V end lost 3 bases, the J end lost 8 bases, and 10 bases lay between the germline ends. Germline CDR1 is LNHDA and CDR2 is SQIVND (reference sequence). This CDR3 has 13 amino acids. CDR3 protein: CASSIGGSEKLFF. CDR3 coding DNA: TGTGCCAGTAGTATTGGGGGAAGCGAAAAACTGTTTTTT.

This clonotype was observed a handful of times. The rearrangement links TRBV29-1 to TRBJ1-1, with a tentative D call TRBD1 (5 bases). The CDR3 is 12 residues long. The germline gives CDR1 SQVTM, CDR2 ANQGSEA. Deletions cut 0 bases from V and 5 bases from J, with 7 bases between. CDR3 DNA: TGCAGCGTTGAAGATTGGGGGACTGAAGCTTTCTTT. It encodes CSVEDWGTEAFF.

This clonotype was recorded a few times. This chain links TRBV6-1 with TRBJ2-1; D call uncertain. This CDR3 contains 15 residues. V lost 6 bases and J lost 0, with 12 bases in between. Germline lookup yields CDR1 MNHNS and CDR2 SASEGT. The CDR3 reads CASSHDQSSYNEQFF. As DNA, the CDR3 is TGTGCCAGCAGCCACGACCAGAGCTCCTACAATGAGCAGTTCTTC.

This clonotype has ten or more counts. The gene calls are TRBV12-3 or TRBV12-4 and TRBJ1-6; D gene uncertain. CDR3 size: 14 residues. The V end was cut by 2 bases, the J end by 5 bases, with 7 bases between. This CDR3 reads CASSLYSNNSPLHF. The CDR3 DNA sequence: TGTGCCAGCAGTTTATACAGCAATAATTCACCCCTCCACTTT.

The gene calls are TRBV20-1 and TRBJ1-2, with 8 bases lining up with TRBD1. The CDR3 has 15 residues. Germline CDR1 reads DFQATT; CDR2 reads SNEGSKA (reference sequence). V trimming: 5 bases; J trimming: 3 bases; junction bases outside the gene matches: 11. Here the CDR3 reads CSAHKKTGVDYGYTF. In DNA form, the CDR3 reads TGCAGTGCTCACAAAAAGACAGGGGTCGACTATGGCTACACCTTC.

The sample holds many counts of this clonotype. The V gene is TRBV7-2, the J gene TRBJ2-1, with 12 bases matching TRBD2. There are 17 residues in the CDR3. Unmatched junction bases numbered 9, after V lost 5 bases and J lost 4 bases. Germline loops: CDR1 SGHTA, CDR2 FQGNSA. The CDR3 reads CASSPGLAGNPYNEQFF. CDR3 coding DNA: TGTGCCAGCAGCCCCGGACTAGCGGGGAACCCTTACAATGAGCAGTTCTTC.

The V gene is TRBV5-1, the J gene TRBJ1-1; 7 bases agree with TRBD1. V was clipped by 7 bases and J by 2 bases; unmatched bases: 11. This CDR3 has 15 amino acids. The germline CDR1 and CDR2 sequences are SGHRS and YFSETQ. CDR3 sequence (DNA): TGCGCCAGCCGATCCACAGGGGCTGGTAACACTGAAGCTTTCTTT. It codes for CASRSTGAGNTEAFF.

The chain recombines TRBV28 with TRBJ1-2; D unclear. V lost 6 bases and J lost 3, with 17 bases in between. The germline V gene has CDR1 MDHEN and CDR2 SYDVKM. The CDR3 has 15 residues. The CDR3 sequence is CASRTLGRAYYGYTF. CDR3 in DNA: TGTGCCAGCAGGACCTTAGGACGTGCTTACTATGGCTACACCTTC.

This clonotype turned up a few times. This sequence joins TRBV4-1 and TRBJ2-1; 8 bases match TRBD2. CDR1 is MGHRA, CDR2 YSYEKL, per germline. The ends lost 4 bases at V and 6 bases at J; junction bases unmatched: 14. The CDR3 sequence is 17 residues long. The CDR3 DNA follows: TGCGCCAGCAGCCGCGGGGGTATAGCGGGGCTAGGCAATGAGCAGTTCTTC. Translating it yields CASSRGGIAGLGNEQFF.

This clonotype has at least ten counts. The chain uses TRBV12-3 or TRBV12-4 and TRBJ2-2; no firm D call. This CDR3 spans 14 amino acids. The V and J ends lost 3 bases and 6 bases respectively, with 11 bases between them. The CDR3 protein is CASSLRSSAGELFF. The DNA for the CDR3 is TGTGCCAGCAGTTTGCGCTCTTCAGCCGGGGAGCTGTTTTTT.

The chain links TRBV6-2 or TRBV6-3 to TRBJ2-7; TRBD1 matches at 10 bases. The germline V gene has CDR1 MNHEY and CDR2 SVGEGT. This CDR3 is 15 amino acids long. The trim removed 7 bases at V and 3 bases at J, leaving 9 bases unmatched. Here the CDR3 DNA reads TGTGCCAGCACAAGAAGACAGGGGGCCGGCTACGAGCAGTACTTC. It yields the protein CASTRRQGAGYEQYF.

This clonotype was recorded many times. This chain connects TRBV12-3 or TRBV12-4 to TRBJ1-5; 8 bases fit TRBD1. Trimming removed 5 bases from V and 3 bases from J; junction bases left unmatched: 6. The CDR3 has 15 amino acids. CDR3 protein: CASSTQGGDNQPQHF. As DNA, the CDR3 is TGTGCCAGCAGTACACAGGGGGGGGACAATCAGCCCCAGCATTTT.

The CDR3 loop is CASSTRGQGNTEAFF. The CDR3 DNA follows: TGTGCCAGCAGCACGAGGGGACAGGGGAACACTGAAGCTTTCTTT. The chain couples TRBV7-6 to TRBJ1-1; TRBD1 matches at 9 bases. The CDR3 totals 15 residues. The ends lost 5 bases at V and 1 base at J; junction bases unmatched: 5. Per germline, CDR1 SGHVS and CDR2 FNYEAQ.

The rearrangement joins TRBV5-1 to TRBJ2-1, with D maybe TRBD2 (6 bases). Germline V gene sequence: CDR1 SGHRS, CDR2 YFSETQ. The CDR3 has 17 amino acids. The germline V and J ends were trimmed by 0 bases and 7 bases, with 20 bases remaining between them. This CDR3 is CASSLAGGGIGRNEQFF. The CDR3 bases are TGCGCCAGCAGCTTGGCCGGTGGCGGGATTGGCCGAAATGAGCAGTTCTTC.

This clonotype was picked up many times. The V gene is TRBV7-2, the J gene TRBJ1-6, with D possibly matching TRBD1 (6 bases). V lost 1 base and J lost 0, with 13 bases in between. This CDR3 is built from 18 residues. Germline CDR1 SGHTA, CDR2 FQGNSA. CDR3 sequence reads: CASSLGQGKGSYNSPLHF. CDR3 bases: TGTGCCAGCAGCTTAGGGCAGGGGAAGGGCTCCTATAATTCACCCCTCCACTTT.

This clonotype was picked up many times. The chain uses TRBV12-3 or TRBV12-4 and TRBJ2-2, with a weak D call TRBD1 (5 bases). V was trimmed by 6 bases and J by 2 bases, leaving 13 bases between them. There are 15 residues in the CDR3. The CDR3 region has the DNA TGTGCCAGCAGCCGACTCCGGACAAACACCGGGGAGCTGTTTTTT. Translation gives CASSRLRTNTGELFF.

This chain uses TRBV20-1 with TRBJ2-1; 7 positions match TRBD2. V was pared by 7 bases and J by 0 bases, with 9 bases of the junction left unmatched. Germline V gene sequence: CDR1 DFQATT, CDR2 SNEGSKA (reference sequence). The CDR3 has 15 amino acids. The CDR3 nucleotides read TGCAGTGTTCAATCCGGGGGGAGCTCCTACAATGAGCAGTTCTTC. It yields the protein CSVQSGGSSYNEQFF.

CDR3 loop: CASSEARGGGWPQHF. CDR3 sequence (DNA): TGTGCCAGCAGTGAAGCGAGAGGGGGGGGTTGGCCCCAGCATTTT. The chain uses TRBV6-1 and TRBJ1-5, with D perhaps matching TRBD1 (6 bases). Germline CDR1 reads MNHNS; CDR2 reads SASEGT. V was trimmed by 0 bases and J by 9 bases, leaving 15 bases between them. This CDR3 is built from 15 residues.

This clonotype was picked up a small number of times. Written as DNA, the CDR3 is TGTGCCAGCAGCTTCGGGACTAGCGCCTACGAGCAGTACGTC. Its protein is CASSFGTSAYEQYV. V and J are TRBV5-5 and TRBJ2-7; TRBD2 agrees at 10 bases. V shed 2 bases and J 2 bases; nucleotides not matched to a gene: 1. The CDR3 loop spans 14 amino acids. Germline V gene data show CDR1 as SGHKS and CDR2 as YYEKEE (reference sequence).

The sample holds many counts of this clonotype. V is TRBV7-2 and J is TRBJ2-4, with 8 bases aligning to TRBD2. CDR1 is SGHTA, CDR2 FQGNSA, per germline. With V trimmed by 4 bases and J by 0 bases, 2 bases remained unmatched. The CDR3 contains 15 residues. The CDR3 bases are TGTGCCAGCAGCTCTAGCGGGCTAGCCAAAAACATTCAGTACTTC. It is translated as CASSSSGLAKNIQYF.

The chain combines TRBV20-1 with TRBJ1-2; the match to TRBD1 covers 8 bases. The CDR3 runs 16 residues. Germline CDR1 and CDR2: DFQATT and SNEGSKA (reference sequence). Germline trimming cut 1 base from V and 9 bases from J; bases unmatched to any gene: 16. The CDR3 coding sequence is TGCAGTGCTAGAGGGGGACAGGTAAATTCGTTTCAGAGCTACACCTTC. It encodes CSARGGQVNSFQSYTF.